This is a list of T cell receptor beta chains from one sample in a study of blood T cell repertoires in COVID-19. Data came from immunoSEQ multiplex PCR; TCRdb stores just in-frame clones and leaves some out. The sample yields approximately 110,000 clones, 85% seen once. The specimen sequenced was peripheral blood. Every receptor here comes from a man aged 40-50 years with acute or convalescent COVID-19. CDR3s include the opening cysteine and the closing phenylalanine or tryptophan. A D gene is named only where the DNA matches it firmly. The size of a clone is reported for some rows only, either as once, few or many, or as a class for expanded clones.

cdr3_nt: TGTGCCAGCAGCAAGGACTATCAAAGCACAGATACGCAGTATTTT; cdr3_aa: CASSKDYQSTDTQYF; d_call: .; clone_size: .; j_call: TRBJ2-3; v_call: TRBV7-2
cdr3_nt: TGTGCCAGCAGCCTTGTCAAGGGGGGGATCACAGATACGCAGTATTTT; cdr3_aa: CASSLVKGGITDTQYF; d_call: .; clone_size: .; j_call: TRBJ2-3; v_call: TRBV14
cdr3_nt: TGTGCCAGCAGTCCGCGGGACAGAGCTTACAATGAGCAGTTCTTC; cdr3_aa: CASSPRDRAYNEQFF; d_call: .; clone_size: .; j_call: TRBJ2-1; v_call: TRBV28
cdr3_nt: TGTGCCACCGCACCGACAGGGACGAACACTGAAGCTTTCTTT; cdr3_aa: CATAPTGTNTEAFF; d_call: TRBD1; clone_size: .; j_call: TRBJ1-1; v_call: TRBV18
cdr3_nt: TGTGCCAGCAGCCAAACCGGGACCGGCGGGGGGCTTGAGCAGTTCTTC; cdr3_aa: CASSQTGTGGGLEQFF; d_call: TRBD2; clone_size: .; j_call: TRBJ2-1; v_call: TRBV4-2
cdr3_nt: TGTGCCAGCAGCTTAAAACCTGGAGAGGGCTACACCTTC; cdr3_aa: CASSLKPGEGYTF; d_call: .; clone_size: .; j_call: TRBJ1-2; v_call: TRBV7-3
cdr3_nt: TGTGCCAGCAGACCTGGGACTAGCGGGAGCTCCTACGAGCAGTACTTC; cdr3_aa: CASRPGTSGSSYEQYF; d_call: TRBD2; clone_size: .; j_call: TRBJ2-7; v_call: TRBV28
cdr3_nt: TGTGCCAGCAGCTTCTCCGGGAGCAGGGCCGGGGAGCTGTTTTTT; cdr3_aa: CASSFSGSRAGELFF; d_call: .; clone_size: once; j_call: TRBJ2-2; v_call: TRBV7-6
cdr3_nt: TGTGCCAGCAGTTTAGGACACGGAGAGACCCAGTACTTC; cdr3_aa: CASSLGHGETQYF; d_call: .; clone_size: .; j_call: TRBJ2-5; v_call: TRBV12-3/TRBV12-4
cdr3_nt: TGCAGCGTTCGGGAAAACTATGGCTACACCTTC; cdr3_aa: CSVRENYGYTF; d_call: .; clone_size: .; j_call: TRBJ1-2; v_call: TRBV29-1
cdr3_nt: TGTGCCAGCAGTGAGGGGCTAGCGAGTTACAATGAGCAGTTCTTC; cdr3_aa: CASSEGLASYNEQFF; d_call: .; clone_size: .; j_call: TRBJ2-1; v_call: TRBV25-1
cdr3_nt: TGTGCCAGCAGCCATACGGGGCGGGAGAGTCGGTTAGCGCAGTATTTT; cdr3_aa: CASSHTGRESRLAQYF; d_call: TRBD2; clone_size: .; j_call: TRBJ2-3; v_call: TRBV7-2
cdr3_nt: TGTGCCAGTAATGGTTTCTATAGCAATCAGCCCCAGCATTTT; cdr3_aa: CASNGFYSNQPQHF; d_call: .; clone_size: .; j_call: TRBJ1-5; v_call: TRBV19
cdr3_nt: TGTGCCAGCAGCCAGCAGGCCAAATACGAGCAGTACTTC; cdr3_aa: CASSQQAKYEQYF; d_call: .; clone_size: .; j_call: TRBJ2-7; v_call: TRBV14
cdr3_nt: TGTGCCAGCAGCATCACCCGGGACTCTACTCATGAGCAGTTCTTC; cdr3_aa: CASSITRDSTHEQFF; d_call: .; clone_size: .; j_call: TRBJ2-1; v_call: TRBV7-2
cdr3_nt: TGTGCCAGCAGCCCGGCGGGATATAATTCACCCCTCCACTTT; cdr3_aa: CASSPAGYNSPLHF; d_call: .; clone_size: .; j_call: TRBJ1-6; v_call: TRBV28
cdr3_nt: TGCGCCAGCAGCCAACGGAAGGGGCCAAGACAGGGGGACTATGGCTACACCTTC; cdr3_aa: CASSQRKGPRQGDYGYTF; d_call: TRBD1; clone_size: once; j_call: TRBJ1-2; v_call: TRBV4-1
cdr3_nt: TGTGCCAGCAGGCTCCTGGGACAGGGTGGTCTTAATTCACCCCTCCACTTT; cdr3_aa: CASRLLGQGGLNSPLHF; d_call: TRBD1; clone_size: .; j_call: TRBJ1-6; v_call: TRBV28
cdr3_nt: TGTGCCAGCAGCTCGGACGCGTCAGGGGGTAGGTTCGTGAGACTGTTTTTT; cdr3_aa: CASSSDASGGRFVRLFF; d_call: TRBD1; clone_size: once; j_call: TRBJ1-4; v_call: TRBV5-4
cdr3_nt: TGTGCCAGCAGCTCCCGAAGCGGGGGCGGAGGGTACGAGCAGTACTTC; cdr3_aa: CASSSRSGGGGYEQYF; d_call: TRBD2; clone_size: .; j_call: TRBJ2-7; v_call: TRBV11-2
cdr3_nt: TGTGCCAGCAGCCCAAGCGGGGGAGACACAGATACGCAGTATTTT; cdr3_aa: CASSPSGGDTDTQYF; d_call: TRBD2; clone_size: once; j_call: TRBJ2-3; v_call: TRBV11-2
cdr3_nt: TGCGCCAGCAGCAGGACAGTTTACTCCTACGAGCAGTACTTC; cdr3_aa: CASSRTVYSYEQYF; d_call: .; clone_size: .; j_call: TRBJ2-7; v_call: TRBV4-3
cdr3_nt: TGTGCCAGCAGCTTAGAGGAGAGCTCCTACGAGCAGTACTTC; cdr3_aa: CASSLEESSYEQYF; d_call: .; clone_size: once; j_call: TRBJ2-7; v_call: TRBV7-8
cdr3_nt: TGCGCCAGCAGGGACACTAGCGGGGGAAAGGCCGGGGAGCTGTTTTTT; cdr3_aa: CASRDTSGGKAGELFF; d_call: TRBD2; clone_size: .; j_call: TRBJ2-2; v_call: TRBV5-1
cdr3_nt: TGTGCCAGCAAAGGGGCGAACACCGGGGAGCTGTTTTTT; cdr3_aa: CASKGANTGELFF; d_call: .; clone_size: .; j_call: TRBJ2-2; v_call: TRBV2
cdr3_nt: TGTGCCAGCAGTGACGGGAGGGGGGGGGTTCAGCCCCAGCATTTT; cdr3_aa: CASSDGRGGVQPQHF; d_call: .; clone_size: .; j_call: TRBJ1-5; v_call: TRBV6-1
cdr3_nt: TGTGCCAGCAGCTTAGTAGGGGGCCGGGTGAACACTGAAGCTTTCTTT; cdr3_aa: CASSLVGGRVNTEAFF; d_call: TRBD1; clone_size: .; j_call: TRBJ1-1; v_call: TRBV7-9
cdr3_nt: TGTGCCAGCAGTGAGCCGGGACTAGCCAAGAACATTCAGTACTTC; cdr3_aa: CASSEPGLAKNIQYF; d_call: TRBD2; clone_size: .; j_call: TRBJ2-4; v_call: TRBV6-1
cdr3_nt: TGTGCCAGCAGCTTAGTCCCTCTCTACGAGCAGTACTTC; cdr3_aa: CASSLVPLYEQYF; d_call: .; clone_size: .; j_call: TRBJ2-7; v_call: TRBV11-2
cdr3_nt: TGTGCCAGCAGCTTAGAGGGACTAGCTTATACGGAGACCCAGTACTTC; cdr3_aa: CASSLEGLAYTETQYF; d_call: TRBD2; clone_size: once; j_call: TRBJ2-5; v_call: TRBV7-9
cdr3_nt: TGTGCCAGCAGCTTAGCCGGGACTAGTACCGAGCAGTACTTC; cdr3_aa: CASSLAGTSTEQYF; d_call: TRBD2; clone_size: .; j_call: TRBJ2-7; v_call: TRBV7-6
cdr3_nt: TGTGCCAGCAGTCCGGTTAATCAGCCCCAGCATTTT; cdr3_aa: CASSPVNQPQHF; d_call: .; clone_size: .; j_call: TRBJ1-5; v_call: TRBV28
cdr3_nt: TGTGCCAGCAGCCCCCAGATTCGTGAGCAGTTCTTC; cdr3_aa: CASSPQIREQFF; d_call: .; clone_size: .; j_call: TRBJ2-1; v_call: TRBV6-6
cdr3_nt: TGTGCCAGCAGTCTACGCGGACAGTTGCCCGACGAAAAACTGTTTTTT; cdr3_aa: CASSLRGQLPDEKLFF; d_call: .; clone_size: .; j_call: TRBJ1-4; v_call: TRBV27
cdr3_nt: TGCGCCAGTTCTAGCGGGGGGTTCACAGATACGCAGTATTTT; cdr3_aa: CASSSGGFTDTQYF; d_call: TRBD2; clone_size: .; j_call: TRBJ2-3; v_call: TRBV5-1
cdr3_nt: TGTGCCAGCAGCTTACTAGAGGGAGGGGAAGGCGGAGAGACCCAGTACTTC; cdr3_aa: CASSLLEGGEGGETQYF; d_call: TRBD2; clone_size: .; j_call: TRBJ2-5; v_call: TRBV13
cdr3_nt: TGTGCCAGTAGTGGGGGGTCAGGGTTAGCTGGCAATCAGCCCCAGCATTTT; cdr3_aa: CASSGGSGLAGNQPQHF; d_call: .; clone_size: .; j_call: TRBJ1-5; v_call: TRBV19
cdr3_nt: TGTGCCAGCAGCCAAGGTCTAGGTCTGGTAGATACGCAGTATTTT; cdr3_aa: CASSQGLGLVDTQYF; d_call: .; clone_size: .; j_call: TRBJ2-3; v_call: TRBV3-1/TRBV3-2
cdr3_nt: TGTGCCTGGAGTGATGGAATAGGGGGCCCCAAGGGGGAGACCCAGTACTTC; cdr3_aa: CAWSDGIGGPKGETQYF; d_call: TRBD1; clone_size: .; j_call: TRBJ2-5; v_call: TRBV30
cdr3_nt: TGTGCCAGCAGTTTGACAGAGAACTATGGCTACACCTTC; cdr3_aa: CASSLTENYGYTF; d_call: .; clone_size: once; j_call: TRBJ1-2; v_call: TRBV28
cdr3_nt: TGTGCCAGCAGCCCGGGAGGGGGAAGCTATGACGAGCAGTACTTC; cdr3_aa: CASSPGGGSYDEQYF; d_call: TRBD2; clone_size: .; j_call: TRBJ2-7; v_call: TRBV7-2
cdr3_nt: TGTGCCATCAGTGGACAGCCGAATGAAAAACTGTTTTTT; cdr3_aa: CAISGQPNEKLFF; d_call: .; clone_size: .; j_call: TRBJ1-4; v_call: TRBV10-3
cdr3_nt: TGTGCTAGTGGTGACACAGGGATAGGTCAGCCCCAGCATTTT; cdr3_aa: CASGDTGIGQPQHF; d_call: .; clone_size: .; j_call: TRBJ1-5; v_call: TRBV12-5
cdr3_nt: TGTGCCAGCAGTCCAGGCGGGTGGTTCGGGGACAATGAGCAGTTCTTC; cdr3_aa: CASSPGGWFGDNEQFF; d_call: .; clone_size: once; j_call: TRBJ2-1; v_call: TRBV27
cdr3_nt: TGTGCCATCAGTGAGTCGCCGGGAGAGGGCACAGATACGCAGTATTTT; cdr3_aa: CAISESPGEGTDTQYF; d_call: .; clone_size: .; j_call: TRBJ2-3; v_call: TRBV10-3
cdr3_nt: TGTGCCAGCAGCCGTTATGGGACTAGCGGGAGGTATGAGCAGTTCTTC; cdr3_aa: CASSRYGTSGRYEQFF; d_call: TRBD2; clone_size: .; j_call: TRBJ2-1; v_call: TRBV27
cdr3_nt: TGTGCCAGCTCACCCTGGGGACTGTTGGAGACCCAGTACTTC; cdr3_aa: CASSPWGLLETQYF; d_call: .; clone_size: .; j_call: TRBJ2-5; v_call: TRBV18
cdr3_nt: TGTGCCAGCAGTTACTCTCGAGGGGGGAACACTGAAGCTTTCTTT; cdr3_aa: CASSYSRGGNTEAFF; d_call: .; clone_size: few; j_call: TRBJ1-1; v_call: TRBV6-5
cdr3_nt: TGCGCCAGCAGGCCCGGGACTAGGGGTGAAAAACTGTTTTTT; cdr3_aa: CASRPGTRGEKLFF; d_call: .; clone_size: few; j_call: TRBJ1-4; v_call: TRBV4-1
cdr3_nt: TGTGCCAGCAGCTCGGTGAGGAATGAGCAGTTCTTC; cdr3_aa: CASSSVRNEQFF; d_call: .; clone_size: .; j_call: TRBJ2-1; v_call: TRBV6-1
cdr3_nt: TGTGCCAGTGGACACCACCTAACCTACGAGCAGTACTTC; cdr3_aa: CASGHHLTYEQYF; d_call: .; clone_size: .; j_call: TRBJ2-7; v_call: TRBV28
cdr3_nt: TGTGCCAGCAGCTTGGGACTAGCGGGAGGTTTTTTGAATACGCAGTATTTT; cdr3_aa: CASSLGLAGGFLNTQYF; d_call: TRBD2; clone_size: .; j_call: TRBJ2-3; v_call: TRBV5-4
cdr3_nt: TGTGCCAGCAGTCAGGTATTCTCTGGAAACACCATATATTTT; cdr3_aa: CASSQVFSGNTIYF; d_call: .; clone_size: .; j_call: TRBJ1-3; v_call: TRBV28
cdr3_nt: TGTGCCAGCAGTTACGGGAACAGGGGTAACACTGAAGCTTTCTTT; cdr3_aa: CASSYGNRGNTEAFF; d_call: TRBD1; clone_size: .; j_call: TRBJ1-1; v_call: TRBV6-5
cdr3_nt: TGTGCCAGCAGCCTAGGGGGGGACTCGCTAGAGACCCAGTACTTC; cdr3_aa: CASSLGGDSLETQYF; d_call: .; clone_size: .; j_call: TRBJ2-5; v_call: TRBV7-3